Listed below are T cell receptor beta chains from one sample, sequenced in a study of blood T cell repertoires in COVID-19. The assay was immunoSEQ multiplex PCR, and TCRdb's table has in-frame clones only and misses some. The sample includes 120,000 to 150,000 clones, less than 90% of them seen just once. The sequenced sample consisted of peripheral blood. Receptors originate from a human donor in a cohort sampled during active COVID-19. The CDR3 runs from the conserved cysteine through the conserved F or W. A D gene is named only where the DNA matches it firmly. Size tells how often a clone was seen (once, few, many) or the class of an expanded clone, and some rows leave it out.

TRBV9	TRBJ1-3	NA	NA	CASSVGVDSLSGNTIYF	TGTGCCAGCAGCGTAGGGGTGGACTCTCTCTCTGGAAACACCATATATTTT
TRBV19	TRBJ1-6	NA	NA	CASSIAGGSYNSPLHF	TGTGCCAGTAGTATAGCCGGGGGGTCCTATAATTCACCCCTCCACTTT
TRBV20-1	TRBJ2-7	NA	NA	CSAREPGEQYF	TGCAGTGCTAGAGAACCCGGGGAGCAGTACTTC
TRBV5-4	TRBJ2-2	NA	NA	CASSLIGGTGELFF	TGTGCCAGCAGCTTGATAGGAGGCACCGGGGAGCTGTTTTTT
TRBV18	TRBJ2-5	TRBD1	NA	CASFGTGGPETQYF	TGTGCCAGCTTCGGGACAGGGGGCCCAGAGACCCAGTACTTC
TRBV30	TRBJ2-5	TRBD1	NA	CAWSSGQGGVETQYF	TGTGCCTGGAGTTCTGGACAGGGTGGCGTAGAGACCCAGTACTTC
TRBV7-2	TRBJ1-5	NA	once	CASSFSGVSNQPQHF	TGTGCCAGCAGCTTTTCAGGGGTTAGCAATCAGCCCCAGCATTTT
TRBV24-1	TRBJ1-5	NA	NA	CATSGPRGQPQHF	TGTGCCACCAGTGGACCGCGAGGGCAGCCCCAGCATTTT
TRBV29-1	TRBJ2-5	TRBD1	NA	CSVVDTGGRETQYF	TGCAGCGTTGTAGATACAGGGGGCCGAGAGACCCAGTACTTC
TRBV6-2/TRBV6-3	TRBJ1-1	NA	NA	CASSKPGQGAFF	TGTGCCAGCAGTAAGCCGGGACAAGGAGCTTTCTTT
TRBV4-3	TRBJ1-6	TRBD1	NA	CASSHGTGGYNSPLHF	TGCGCCAGCAGCCACGGGACAGGGGGTTATAATTCACCCCTCCACTTT
TRBV10-3	TRBJ1-4	NA	NA	CAISFGEELFF	TGTGCCATCAGCTTTGGGGAGGAACTGTTTTTT
TRBV28	TRBJ1-2	TRBD1	once	CASSSRQGADYGYTF	TGTGCCAGCAGTTCCCGACAGGGGGCTGACTATGGCTACACCTTC